These T cell receptor beta chains were read from a single sample in a study of CD8 T cells in ankylosing spondylitis. TCRdb processed the 5' RACE reads anew with MiXCR; each CDR3 protein has one entry. Here the sample spans around 250,000 distinct CDR3 sequences, over 15% being singletons. Sequencing was performed on blood, either unsorted or a sorted T cell fraction (not recorded which). Source of these receptors: a male donor with ankylosing spondylitis or in good health (not recorded which). Each CDR3 is given with its conserved first and last residue. The D gene is left open where the match is weak. For some rows the clone size is stated as once, few or many, or as a class when expanded; others skip it.

J gene: TRBJ2-1; V gene: TRBV9; D gene: NA; clone size: NA; CDR3 DNA: TGTGCCAGCAGCGCCCGGCAGGGTCATGAGCAGTTCTTC; CDR3 protein: CASSARQGHEQFF
J gene: TRBJ2-1; V gene: TRBV4-2; D gene: NA; clone size: NA; CDR3 DNA: TGTGCCAGCAGCCAACTCATGGGGCTCAATGAGCAGTTCTTT; CDR3 protein: CASSQLMGLNEQFF
J gene: TRBJ2-1; V gene: TRBV7-2; D gene: NA; clone size: NA; CDR3 DNA: TGTGCCAGCAGCCCCTTTAGCGGCTCCTACAATGAGCAGTTCTTC; CDR3 protein: CASSPFSGSYNEQFF
J gene: TRBJ2-5; V gene: TRBV5-1; D gene: NA; clone size: few; CDR3 DNA: TGCGCCAGCTCTCTGGGCCCTCTTAGGGGAGAGACCCAGTACTTC; CDR3 protein: CASSLGPLRGETQYF
J gene: TRBJ2-3; V gene: TRBV6-5; D gene: NA; clone size: NA; CDR3 DNA: TGTGCCAGCAGTTACTCGATAGCACCAGATACGCAGTATTTT; CDR3 protein: CASSYSIAPDTQYF
J gene: TRBJ2-1; V gene: TRBV24-1; D gene: NA; clone size: NA; CDR3 DNA: TGTGCCACCAGTGGGGGACCGACAGGACCCAATGAGCAGTTCTTC; CDR3 protein: CATSGGPTGPNEQFF
J gene: TRBJ2-5; V gene: TRBV7-9; D gene: NA; clone size: NA; CDR3 DNA: TGTGCCAGCAGCTTAGCGCTGGAAGAGACCCAGTACTTC; CDR3 protein: CASSLALEETQYF
J gene: TRBJ1-4; V gene: TRBV10-3; D gene: NA; clone size: many; CDR3 DNA: TGTGCCAGCCGGGACATGGCTGAAAAACTGTTTTTT; CDR3 protein: CASRDMAEKLFF
J gene: TRBJ2-5; V gene: TRBV6-5; D gene: NA; clone size: few; CDR3 DNA: TGTGCCGCCAATAATGGGGAGACCCAGTACTTC; CDR3 protein: CAANNGETQYF
J gene: TRBJ1-1; V gene: TRBV7-3; D gene: NA; clone size: NA; CDR3 DNA: TGTGCCAGCAGCTTATTGACAGAAAGGTACACTGAAGCTTTCTTT; CDR3 protein: CASSLLTERYTEAFF
J gene: TRBJ2-1; V gene: TRBV5-6; D gene: TRBD1; clone size: NA; CDR3 DNA: TGTGCCAGCAGCCCGGGACAGGGGGCCTGGCCCTACAATGAGCAGTTCTTC; CDR3 protein: CASSPGQGAWPYNEQFF
J gene: TRBJ1-5; V gene: TRBV20-1; D gene: TRBD1; clone size: few; CDR3 DNA: TGCAGTGTACAGGGGAGCAATCAGCCCCAGCATTTT; CDR3 protein: CSVQGSNQPQHF
J gene: TRBJ2-3; V gene: TRBV5-6; D gene: TRBD2; clone size: NA; CDR3 DNA: TGTGCCAGCAGTCTTCCGGGACTAGACTATGGTACGCAGTATTTT; CDR3 protein: CASSLPGLDYGTQYF
J gene: TRBJ2-3; V gene: TRBV7-9; D gene: NA; clone size: NA; CDR3 DNA: TGTGCCAGCCCCCCTCAAGCGGAAAGCACAGATACGCAGTATTTT; CDR3 protein: CASPPQAESTDTQYF
J gene: TRBJ1-5; V gene: TRBV4-1; D gene: NA; clone size: NA; CDR3 DNA: TGCGCCAGCAGCCCGACACCCCATGACGATCAGCCCCAGCATTTT; CDR3 protein: CASSPTPHDDQPQHF
J gene: TRBJ2-3; V gene: TRBV20-1; D gene: NA; clone size: few; CDR3 DNA: TGCAGTGCTACCCAGGCGGACGGAGATACGCAGTATTTT; CDR3 protein: CSATQADGDTQYF
J gene: TRBJ2-1; V gene: TRBV6-4; D gene: NA; clone size: NA; CDR3 DNA: TGTGCCAGCAGTGACTCGTGGGGGTACGACAATGAGCAGTTCTTC; CDR3 protein: CASSDSWGYDNEQFF
J gene: TRBJ2-6; V gene: TRBV12-3/TRBV12-4; D gene: NA; clone size: few; CDR3 DNA: TGTGCCAGCAGTTTAGGAGGCAGCCTTGTGGCCAACGTCCTGACTTTC; CDR3 protein: CASSLGGSLVANVLTF
J gene: TRBJ2-5; V gene: TRBV7-3; D gene: NA; clone size: NA; CDR3 DNA: TGTGCCAGCAGCTTAAAGCTTCTTTGGCGGGAAGTCTTGGAGACCCAGTACTTC; CDR3 protein: CASSLKLLWREVLETQYF
J gene: TRBJ1-2; V gene: TRBV20-1; D gene: NA; clone size: NA; CDR3 DNA: TGCAGTGCGTCCCCCCCGGGGGAAGTAGGGTTTAACTATGGCTACACCTTC; CDR3 protein: CSASPPGEVGFNYGYTF
J gene: TRBJ2-2; V gene: TRBV12-3/TRBV12-4; D gene: TRBD1; clone size: few; CDR3 DNA: TGTGCCAGCCGGGACAGAGACACCGGGGAGCTGTTTTTT; CDR3 protein: CASRDRDTGELFF
J gene: TRBJ2-3; V gene: TRBV12-3/TRBV12-4; D gene: TRBD1; clone size: NA; CDR3 DNA: TGTGCCAGCAGATACACCGGGACAGGGTACGATACGCAGTATTTT; CDR3 protein: CASRYTGTGYDTQYF
J gene: TRBJ2-1; V gene: TRBV5-6; D gene: TRBD1; clone size: few; CDR3 DNA: TGTGCCAGCAGCAAGGGACAGGGCCAGCACAATGAGCAGTTCTTC; CDR3 protein: CASSKGQGQHNEQFF
J gene: TRBJ1-5; V gene: TRBV12-3/TRBV12-4; D gene: NA; clone size: NA; CDR3 DNA: TGTGCCAGCAGTATTAGCAATCAGCCCCAGCATTTT; CDR3 protein: CASSISNQPQHF
J gene: TRBJ2-2; V gene: TRBV12-3/TRBV12-4; D gene: TRBD2; clone size: NA; CDR3 DNA: TGTGCCAGCAGTTTTTTAGGACTAGAGAACACCGGGGAGCTGTTTTTT; CDR3 protein: CASSFLGLENTGELFF
J gene: TRBJ2-1; V gene: TRBV20-1; D gene: TRBD2; clone size: few; CDR3 DNA: TGCAGTGCTAGCACTAGCGGGTGGGAGCAGTTCTTC; CDR3 protein: CSASTSGWEQFF
J gene: TRBJ2-7; V gene: TRBV6-5; D gene: NA; clone size: NA; CDR3 DNA: TGTGCCAGCAGTTACTCTCCAGCCCGCGAGCAGTACTTC; CDR3 protein: CASSYSPAREQYF
J gene: TRBJ2-7; V gene: TRBV4-1; D gene: NA; clone size: NA; CDR3 DNA: TGCGCCAGCAGCCAAGATTTGACCTCTGTCCCGAGCTCCTACGAGCAGTACTTC; CDR3 protein: CASSQDLTSVPSSYEQYF
J gene: TRBJ1-1; V gene: TRBV20-1; D gene: NA; clone size: few; CDR3 DNA: TGCAGTGCTCAACCCTCCGGGGCCATCTCCCTGAACACTGAAGCTTTCTTT; CDR3 protein: CSAQPSGAISLNTEAFF
J gene: TRBJ1-1; V gene: TRBV5-1; D gene: NA; clone size: many; CDR3 DNA: TGCGCCAGCAGCTTGGCCGGGGGGCCTGGCACTGAAGCTTTCTTT; CDR3 protein: CASSLAGGPGTEAFF
J gene: TRBJ2-3; V gene: TRBV6-1; D gene: TRBD1; clone size: NA; CDR3 DNA: TGTGCCAGCAGTGATTCAAGGACAGGGTACACAGATACGCAGTATTTT; CDR3 protein: CASSDSRTGYTDTQYF
J gene: TRBJ1-2; V gene: TRBV18; D gene: NA; clone size: few; CDR3 DNA: TGTGCCAGCTCACCAATTCACCTCTATGGCTACACCTTC; CDR3 protein: CASSPIHLYGYTF
J gene: TRBJ2-7; V gene: TRBV24-1; D gene: NA; clone size: NA; CDR3 DNA: TGTGCCACCAGTGACGCGACAGTCACCAACTTCGAGCAGTACTTC; CDR3 protein: CATSDATVTNFEQYF
J gene: TRBJ2-5; V gene: TRBV6-5; D gene: NA; clone size: few; CDR3 DNA: TGTGCCAGCAGTTACCGAGGGACACACCAAGAGACCCAGTACTTC; CDR3 protein: CASSYRGTHQETQYF
J gene: TRBJ2-4; V gene: TRBV12-3/TRBV12-4; D gene: NA; clone size: few; CDR3 DNA: TGTGCCAGCAGTTTAGGTATCCGGGGCATTCAGTACTTC; CDR3 protein: CASSLGIRGIQYF
J gene: TRBJ2-5; V gene: TRBV12-3/TRBV12-4; D gene: TRBD1; clone size: NA; CDR3 DNA: TGTGCCAGCAGTGCCCCGACAGGGGAAGAGACCCAGTACTTC; CDR3 protein: CASSAPTGEETQYF
J gene: TRBJ2-2; V gene: TRBV20-1; D gene: NA; clone size: NA; CDR3 DNA: TGCAGTGCGAAAGAGTTGAACACCGGGGAGCTGTTTTTT; CDR3 protein: CSAKELNTGELFF
J gene: TRBJ2-7; V gene: TRBV7-2; D gene: NA; clone size: NA; CDR3 DNA: TGTGCCAGCAGCTTAGGGCGGGGAACCTACGAGCAGTACTTC; CDR3 protein: CASSLGRGTYEQYF
J gene: TRBJ2-7; V gene: TRBV6-1; D gene: NA; clone size: many; CDR3 DNA: TGTGCCAGCAGTCAAAGGGGTTTCATCCGGTACGAGCAGTACTTC; CDR3 protein: CASSQRGFIRYEQYF
J gene: TRBJ2-1; V gene: TRBV25-1; D gene: TRBD2; clone size: NA; CDR3 DNA: TGTGCCAGCAGCGTGGCCCAGGGACTAACGGACAATGAGCAGTTCTTC; CDR3 protein: CASSVAQGLTDNEQFF
J gene: TRBJ2-7; V gene: TRBV5-6; D gene: NA; clone size: NA; CDR3 DNA: TGTGCCAGCAGCTTGTATTTAACTTATTCTACGGGTGAGCAGTACTTC; CDR3 protein: CASSLYLTYSTGEQYF
J gene: TRBJ2-7; V gene: TRBV19; D gene: NA; clone size: NA; CDR3 DNA: TGTGCCAGTAGTGTGGCTGCCGCCCCCTACGAGCAGTACTTC; CDR3 protein: CASSVAAAPYEQYF
J gene: TRBJ2-7; V gene: TRBV2; D gene: NA; clone size: NA; CDR3 DNA: TGTGCCACCTCCCCAAGGCAGGGACCCTACGAGCAGTACTTC; CDR3 protein: CATSPRQGPYEQYF
J gene: TRBJ2-1; V gene: TRBV7-3; D gene: TRBD2; clone size: few; CDR3 DNA: TGTGCCAGCAGCTTAACGAGGACTAGCGGGAGAGATAATGAGCAGTTCTTC; CDR3 protein: CASSLTRTSGRDNEQFF
J gene: TRBJ2-4; V gene: TRBV5-5; D gene: NA; clone size: few; CDR3 DNA: TGTGCCAGCAGAGCCAGGGGAATCAAAAACATTCAGTACTTC; CDR3 protein: CASRARGIKNIQYF
J gene: TRBJ2-2; V gene: TRBV29-1; D gene: NA; clone size: NA; CDR3 DNA: TGCAGCGTTGAAGGGGCCGCCGGGGAGCTGTTTTTT; CDR3 protein: CSVEGAAGELFF
J gene: TRBJ1-1; V gene: TRBV5-1; D gene: TRBD1; clone size: NA; CDR3 DNA: TGCGCCAGCAGCGTTGTTGGACAGGGAGGGACCACTGAAGCTTTCTTT; CDR3 protein: CASSVVGQGGTTEAFF
J gene: TRBJ2-1; V gene: TRBV29-1; D gene: NA; clone size: few; CDR3 DNA: TGCAGCGTTGAATTTGGGGGGTCCTACAATGAGCAGTTCTTC; CDR3 protein: CSVEFGGSYNEQFF
J gene: TRBJ2-3; V gene: TRBV10-3; D gene: NA; clone size: NA; CDR3 DNA: TGTGCCACGGACCCGGACAGGGAGGGGAGACAGTCGACAGATACGCAGTATTTT; CDR3 protein: CATDPDREGRQSTDTQYF
J gene: TRBJ1-5; V gene: TRBV4-1; D gene: NA; clone size: many; CDR3 DNA: TGCGCCAGCAGCCAAGATCCTGATTTTGTGTGGCCCCAGCATTTT; CDR3 protein: CASSQDPDFVWPQHF
J gene: TRBJ2-1; V gene: TRBV5-1; D gene: NA; clone size: NA; CDR3 DNA: TGCGCCAGCAGCTTGGTTTCGGGGGCAAGCTCCTACAATGAGCAGTTCTTC; CDR3 protein: CASSLVSGASSYNEQFF
J gene: TRBJ2-1; V gene: TRBV6-1; D gene: TRBD2; clone size: few; CDR3 DNA: TGTGCCAGCAGCCCTACTAGCGCCTACAATGAGCAGTTCTTC; CDR3 protein: CASSPTSAYNEQFF
J gene: TRBJ2-5; V gene: TRBV13; D gene: TRBD2; clone size: NA; CDR3 DNA: TGTGCCAGCAGCCAGCTGACTAGCGGGAGTTCGGAAGAGACCCAGTACTTC; CDR3 protein: CASSQLTSGSSEETQYF
J gene: TRBJ2-7; V gene: TRBV10-3; D gene: TRBD2; clone size: few; CDR3 DNA: TGTGCCATCAGTGAGACTAGCGAGATCTACGAGCAGTACTTC; CDR3 protein: CAISETSEIYEQYF